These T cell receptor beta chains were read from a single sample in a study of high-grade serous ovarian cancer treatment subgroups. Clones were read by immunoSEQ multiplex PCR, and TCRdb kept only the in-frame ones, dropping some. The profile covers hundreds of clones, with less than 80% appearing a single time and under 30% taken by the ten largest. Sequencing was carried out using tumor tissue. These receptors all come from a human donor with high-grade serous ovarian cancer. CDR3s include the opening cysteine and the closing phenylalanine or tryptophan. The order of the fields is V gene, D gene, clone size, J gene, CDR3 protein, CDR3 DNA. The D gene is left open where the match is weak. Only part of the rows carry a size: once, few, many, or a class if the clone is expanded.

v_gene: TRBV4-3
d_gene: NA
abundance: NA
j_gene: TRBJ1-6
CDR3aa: CASSQLPGGSPLHF
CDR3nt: TGCGCCAGCAGCCAACTCCCCGGCGGGTCACCCCTCCACTTT

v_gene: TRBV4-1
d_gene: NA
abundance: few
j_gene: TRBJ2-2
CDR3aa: CASSSSGSGELFF
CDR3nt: TGCGCCAGCAGCTCGTCAGGGTCCGGGGAGCTGTTTTTT

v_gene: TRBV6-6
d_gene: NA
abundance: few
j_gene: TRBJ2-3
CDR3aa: CASSYSGSDTQYF
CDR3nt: TGTGCCAGCAGTTACTCTGGGTCAGATACGCAGTATTTT

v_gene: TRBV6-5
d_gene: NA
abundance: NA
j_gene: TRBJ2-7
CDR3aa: CASSTKNYEQYF
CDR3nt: TGTGCCAGCAGTACCAAGAACTACGAGCAGTACTTC

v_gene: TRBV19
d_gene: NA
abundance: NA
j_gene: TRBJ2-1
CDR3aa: CASSRDPSSYNEQFF
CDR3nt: TGTGCCAGTAGTCGCGACCCAAGCTCCTACAATGAGCAGTTCTTC

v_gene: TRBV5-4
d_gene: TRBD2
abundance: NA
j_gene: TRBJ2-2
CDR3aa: CASSLGGRVDTGELFF
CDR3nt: TGTGCCAGCAGCTTGGGGGGGAGGGTCGACACCGGGGAGCTGTTTTTT

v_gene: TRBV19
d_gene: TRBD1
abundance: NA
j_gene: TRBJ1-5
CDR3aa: CASSERITGAGLYSNQPQHF
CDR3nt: TGTGCCAGTAGTGAAAGAATTACAGGGGCCGGGTTGTATAGCAATCAGCCCCAGCATTTT

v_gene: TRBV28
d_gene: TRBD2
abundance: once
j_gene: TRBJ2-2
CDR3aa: CASRVSLRDYGGGELFF
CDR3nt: TGTGCCAGCAGGGTCTCTCTCCGGGACTACGGGGGCGGGGAGCTGTTTTTT

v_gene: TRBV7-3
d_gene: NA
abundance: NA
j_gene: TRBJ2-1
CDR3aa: CASSETGVGYNEQFF
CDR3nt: TGTGCCAGCAGCGAGACGGGAGTGGGCTACAATGAGCAGTTCTTC

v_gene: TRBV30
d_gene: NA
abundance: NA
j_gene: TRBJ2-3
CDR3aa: CAWDRGGRDTQYF
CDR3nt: TGTGCCTGGGACAGGGGAGGGAGAGATACGCAGTATTTT

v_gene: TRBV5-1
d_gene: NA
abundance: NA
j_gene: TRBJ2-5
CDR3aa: CASTDIRGQETQYF
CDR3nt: TGCGCCAGCACCGATATCCGGGGGCAAGAGACCCAGTACTTC

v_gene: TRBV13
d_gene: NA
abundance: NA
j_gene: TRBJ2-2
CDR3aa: CASSPGTGELFF
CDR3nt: TGTGCCAGCAGCCCCGGAACCGGGGAGCTGTTTTTT

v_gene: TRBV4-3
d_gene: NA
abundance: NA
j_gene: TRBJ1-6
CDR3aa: CASSQDLGNRDSLFYNSPLHF
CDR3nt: TGCGCCAGCAGCCAAGATCTGGGAAACAGGGACTCTTTATTCTATAATTCACCCCTCCACTTT

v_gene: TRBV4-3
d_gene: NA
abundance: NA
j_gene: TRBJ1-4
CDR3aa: CASSQDALGLATNEKLFF
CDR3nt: TGCGCCAGCAGCCAAGATGCGCTGGGACTAGCAACTAATGAAAAACTGTTTTTT

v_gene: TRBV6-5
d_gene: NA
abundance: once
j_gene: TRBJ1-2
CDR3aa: CASSLTETNYGYTF
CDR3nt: TGTGCCAGCAGCTTGACAGAGACCAACTATGGCTACACCTTC

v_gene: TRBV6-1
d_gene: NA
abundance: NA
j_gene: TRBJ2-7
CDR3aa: CASTPTGARYYEQYF
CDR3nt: TGTGCCAGCACCCCAACGGGGGCCAGGTACTACGAGCAGTACTTC

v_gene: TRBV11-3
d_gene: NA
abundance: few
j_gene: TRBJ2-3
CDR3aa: CASSLPPGDTQYF
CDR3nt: TGTGCCAGCAGCCTCCCGCCGGGGGATACGCAGTATTTT

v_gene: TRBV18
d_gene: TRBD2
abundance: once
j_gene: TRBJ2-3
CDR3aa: CASSPGWTREGSDTQYF
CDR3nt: TGTGCCAGCTCACCTGGTTGGACGCGGGAGGGCTCAGATACGCAGTATTTT

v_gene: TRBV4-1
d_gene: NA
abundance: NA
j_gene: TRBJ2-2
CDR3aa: CASSQYREGAGELFF
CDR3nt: TGCGCCAGCAGCCAATACAGGGAAGGAGCCGGGGAGCTGTTTTTT

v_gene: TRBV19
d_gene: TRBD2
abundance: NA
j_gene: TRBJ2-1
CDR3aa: CASSMTHLERDYNEQFF
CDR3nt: TGTGCCAGTAGTATGACCCACTTGGAGCGGGACTACAATGAGCAGTTCTTC

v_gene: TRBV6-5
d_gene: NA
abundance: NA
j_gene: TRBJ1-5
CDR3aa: CASSPNAGSNQPQHF
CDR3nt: TGTGCCAGCAGCCCGAATGCAGGTAGCAATCAGCCCCAGCATTTT

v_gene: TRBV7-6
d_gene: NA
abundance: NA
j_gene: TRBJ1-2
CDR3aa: CASSLDSDTLYGYTF
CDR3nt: TGTGCCAGCAGCTTAGACTCCGACACCCTCTATGGCTACACCTTC

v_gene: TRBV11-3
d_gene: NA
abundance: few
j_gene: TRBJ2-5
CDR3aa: CASSLVGSWGLEETQYF
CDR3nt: TGTGCCAGCAGCTTAGTCGGGTCGTGGGGGCTAGAAGAGACCCAGTACTTC

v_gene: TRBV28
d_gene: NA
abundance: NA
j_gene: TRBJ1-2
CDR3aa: CASSSPSTSNYGYTF
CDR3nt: TGTGCCAGCAGTTCCCCCTCGACATCTAACTATGGCTACACCTTC

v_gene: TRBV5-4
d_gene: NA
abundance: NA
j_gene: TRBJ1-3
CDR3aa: CASAQDTRSGNTIYF
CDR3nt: TGTGCCAGCGCCCAGGACACCCGCTCTGGAAACACCATATATTTT

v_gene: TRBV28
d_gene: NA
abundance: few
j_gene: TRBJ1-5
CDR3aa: CASHSNQPQHF
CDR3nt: TGTGCCAGCCATAGCAATCAGCCCCAGCATTTT

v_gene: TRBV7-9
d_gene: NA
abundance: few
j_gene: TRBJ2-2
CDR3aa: CASSRAGVSRGAGELFF
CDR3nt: TGTGCCAGCAGCCGGGCAGGCGTCTCCCGGGGCGCCGGGGAGCTGTTTTTT

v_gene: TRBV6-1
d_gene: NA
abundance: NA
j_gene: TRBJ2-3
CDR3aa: CATESPPTDTQYF
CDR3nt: TGTGCCACTGAATCACCCCCCACAGATACGCAGTATTTT

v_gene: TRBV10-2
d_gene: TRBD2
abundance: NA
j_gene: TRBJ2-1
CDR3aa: CASRKVGGRGYNEQFF
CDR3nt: TGCGCCAGCCGTAAGGTGGGAGGGCGGGGGTACAATGAGCAGTTCTTC